This TCR beta chain appears in the sequencing data of a study of blood T cell repertoires in COVID-19. Whole-study context: Samples representing acute and convalescent COVID-19 were sourced from the United States, Italy and Spain. The analysed material was cDNA or gDNA that came from T cells, B-cell-depleted T cells, or PBMCs.

The table lists this clone with a few counts. In the study's own analysis: Estimation of nucleated cell counts relied on the amplification of reference gene primers. Only in-frame clones appear in the TCRdb table, and some are missing; sequencing was by immunoSEQ multiplex PCR. D and trimming come from the DNA, and the V and J calls and clone size come from that table. The sample holds about 340,000 clones, around 83% seen once. V lost 1 base, J lost 6 bases, and 15 bases lay in between. This CDR3 has 16 residues. Germline V CDR1 and CDR2: MGHRA, YSYEKL. This TCR derives from a man aged 30-40 years with active or convalescent COVID-19. The sample comprised peripheral blood. V usage is TRBV4-1 and J usage is TRBJ2-2; TRBD2 might be the D (6 bases). CDR3 residues: CASSQVLREAAGELFF. The CDR3 DNA follows: TGCGCCAGCAGCCAAGTGTTGAGGGAGGCTGCCGGGGAGCTGTTTTTT.